This T cell receptor (beta chain) is from a study of T cells in Graves' hyperthyroidism and ophthalmopathy. Trimming removed 5 bases from V and 0 bases from J, with 10 bases in between. The germline gives CDR1 DFQATT, CDR2 SNEGSKA (reference sequence). The CDR3 is 13 amino acids. At least ten counts were recorded for this clonotype. Diagnostic assessment was based on clinical symptoms, serum thyroxine and TRAb, thyroid ultrasound and orbital computed tomography. PBMCs were collected from a roughly 10 ml volume of fresh peripheral blood. RNA transcripts gave rise to amplified TCR beta CDR3 regions. HTBI primers were the set used in a first-round RT-PCR of the TCR CDR3. TCRdb independently ran MiXCR on the multiplex PCR reads; one entry per CDR3 protein. The table has around 370,000 distinct CDR3 sequences, about 18% seen once.

This chain connects TRBV20-1 to TRBJ1-1; the D gene is possibly TRBD1 (5 bases). The clonotype originates from a man in his late teens or twenties with Graves' ophthalmopathy. Sequenced input: blood. The CDR3 loop reads CSAGDGLNTEAFF. The CDR3 nucleotides are TGCAGTGCTGGGGACGGATTGAACACTGAAGCTTTCTTT.